Listed below are T cell receptor beta chains from one sample, sequenced in a study of blood T cell repertoires in COVID-19. Libraries were prepared by immunoSEQ multiplex PCR; TCRdb keeps only in-frame clonotypes and omits some of them. The table lists tens of thousands of clones, around three quarters of them singletons, with 61% in the top ten. The sequenced material came from peripheral blood. The receptors derive from a man older than 75 with acute or convalescent COVID-19. Both conserved end residues are part of each CDR3.

j_call v_call cdr3_aa
TRBJ2-7 TRBV7-8 CASRGTASYEQYF
TRBJ2-3 TRBV30 CACAIGGGTQYF
TRBJ2-3 TRBV7-9 CASSLGTSGTDTQYF
TRBJ1-5 TRBV5-6 CASSFRTGAQPQHF
TRBJ2-3 TRBV5-8 CASSSPGGRGYTQYF
TRBJ2-2 TRBV6-5 CATRRENTGELFF
TRBJ1-1 TRBV19 CASSRDLGGAFF
TRBJ1-6 TRBV18 CASSQQGLRDSPLHF
TRBJ1-5 TRBV6-7 CASSYSKGGNQPQHF
TRBJ2-2 TRBV3-1/TRBV3-2 CASSSLGHANTGELFF
TRBJ2-1 TRBV27 CASGSEFSYNEQFF